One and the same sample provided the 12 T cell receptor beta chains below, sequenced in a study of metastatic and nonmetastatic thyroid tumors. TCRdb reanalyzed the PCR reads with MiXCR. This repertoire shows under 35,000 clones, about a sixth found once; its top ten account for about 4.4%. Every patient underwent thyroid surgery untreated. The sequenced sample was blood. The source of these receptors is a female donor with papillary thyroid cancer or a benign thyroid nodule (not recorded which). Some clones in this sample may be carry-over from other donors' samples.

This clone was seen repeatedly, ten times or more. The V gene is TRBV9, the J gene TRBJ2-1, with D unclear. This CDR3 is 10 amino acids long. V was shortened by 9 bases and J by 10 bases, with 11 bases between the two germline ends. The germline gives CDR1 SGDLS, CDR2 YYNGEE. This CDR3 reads CANGNTEQFF. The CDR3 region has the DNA TGTGCCAACGGCAATACCGAGCAGTTCTTC.

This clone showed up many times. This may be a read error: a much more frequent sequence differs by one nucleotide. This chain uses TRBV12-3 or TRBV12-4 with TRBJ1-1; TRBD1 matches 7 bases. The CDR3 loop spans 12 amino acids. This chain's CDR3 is CASSLNRGGQNF. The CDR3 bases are TGTGCCAGCAGTTTGAACAGGGGAGGTCAAAATTTT.

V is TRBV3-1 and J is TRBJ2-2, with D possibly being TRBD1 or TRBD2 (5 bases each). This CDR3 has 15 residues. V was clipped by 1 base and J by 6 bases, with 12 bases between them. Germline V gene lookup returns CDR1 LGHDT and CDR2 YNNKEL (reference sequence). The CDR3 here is CASSQGDRHAGELFF. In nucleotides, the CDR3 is TGTGCCAGCAGCCAAGGGGACCGACACGCCGGGGAGCTGTTTTTT.

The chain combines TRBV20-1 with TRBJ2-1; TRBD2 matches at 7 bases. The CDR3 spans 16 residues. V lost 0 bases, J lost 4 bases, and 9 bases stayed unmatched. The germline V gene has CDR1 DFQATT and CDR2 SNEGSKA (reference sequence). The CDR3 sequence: CSARDRVAGIYNEQFF. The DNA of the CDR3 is TGCAGTGCTAGAGATCGAGTAGCGGGTATATACAATGAGCAGTTCTTC.

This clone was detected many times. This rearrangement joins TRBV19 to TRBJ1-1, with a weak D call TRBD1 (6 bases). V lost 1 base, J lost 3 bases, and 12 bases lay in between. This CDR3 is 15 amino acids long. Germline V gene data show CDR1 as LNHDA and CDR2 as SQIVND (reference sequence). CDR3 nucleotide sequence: TGTGCCAGTAGTATAGGACAGGTGGTTGACACTGAAGCTTTCTTT. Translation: CASSIGQVVDTEAFF.

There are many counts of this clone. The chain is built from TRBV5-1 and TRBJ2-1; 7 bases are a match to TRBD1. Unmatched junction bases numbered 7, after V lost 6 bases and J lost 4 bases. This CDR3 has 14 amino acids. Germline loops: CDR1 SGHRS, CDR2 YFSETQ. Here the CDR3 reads CASKPGTDYNEQFF. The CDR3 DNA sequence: TGCGCCAGCAAACCCGGGACAGATTACAATGAGCAGTTCTTC.

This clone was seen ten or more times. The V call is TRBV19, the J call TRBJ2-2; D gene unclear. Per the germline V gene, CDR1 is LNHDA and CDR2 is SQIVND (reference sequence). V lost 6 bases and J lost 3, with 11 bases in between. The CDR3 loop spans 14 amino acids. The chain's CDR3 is CASRYDTYTGELFF. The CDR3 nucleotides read TGTGCCAGTAGGTATGACACGTACACCGGGGAGCTGTTTTTT.

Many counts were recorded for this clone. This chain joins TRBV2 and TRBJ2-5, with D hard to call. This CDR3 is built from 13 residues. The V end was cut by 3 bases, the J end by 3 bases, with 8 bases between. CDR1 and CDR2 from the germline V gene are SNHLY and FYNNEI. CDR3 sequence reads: CASSDGREETQYF. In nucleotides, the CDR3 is TGTGCCAGCAGTGACGGCAGAGAAGAGACCCAGTACTTC.

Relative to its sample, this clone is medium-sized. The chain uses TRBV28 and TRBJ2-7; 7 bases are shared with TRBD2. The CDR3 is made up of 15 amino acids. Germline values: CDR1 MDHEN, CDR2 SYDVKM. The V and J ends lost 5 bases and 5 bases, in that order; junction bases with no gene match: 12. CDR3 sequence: CASSRVWGGVDEQYF. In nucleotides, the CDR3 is TGTGCCAGCAGTCGAGTTTGGGGGGGGGTAGACGAGCAGTACTTC.

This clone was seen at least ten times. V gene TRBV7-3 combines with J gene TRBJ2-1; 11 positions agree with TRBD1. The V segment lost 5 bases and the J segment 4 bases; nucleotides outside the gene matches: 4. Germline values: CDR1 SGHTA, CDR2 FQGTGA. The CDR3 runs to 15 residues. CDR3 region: CASSPGTGGYNEQFF. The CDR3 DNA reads TGTGCCAGCAGCCCCGGGACAGGGGGTTACAATGAGCAGTTCTTC.

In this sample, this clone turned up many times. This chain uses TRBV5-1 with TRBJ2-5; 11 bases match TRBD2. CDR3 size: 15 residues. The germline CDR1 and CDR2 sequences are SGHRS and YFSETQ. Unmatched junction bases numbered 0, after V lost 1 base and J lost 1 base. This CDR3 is CASSLLAGGQETQYF. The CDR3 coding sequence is TGCGCCAGCAGCTTGCTAGCGGGGGGCCAAGAGACCCAGTACTTC.

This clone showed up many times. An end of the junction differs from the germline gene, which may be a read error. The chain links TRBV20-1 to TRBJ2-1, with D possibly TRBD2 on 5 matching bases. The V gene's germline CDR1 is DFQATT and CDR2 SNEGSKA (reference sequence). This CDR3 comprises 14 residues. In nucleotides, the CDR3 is TGCAGTGCCAGAGGTAGGACTCGGGTGGATGAGCAGTTCTTC. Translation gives CSARGRTRVDEQFF.